This T cell receptor beta chain was observed in a study of control samples from healthy donors and cancer patients. The assay was immunoSEQ multiplex PCR, and TCRdb's table has in-frame clones only and misses some. The repertoire has under 85,000 clones, roughly 92% of them found once; the top ten carry roughly 6.2%. The CDR3 sequence is 15 residues long. Trimming cost V 1 base and J 4 bases; bases outside gene matches: 5. CDR1 PRHDT and CDR2 FYEKMQ come from the germline V gene (reference sequence). The sample holds one count of this clone. This sequence was found in a middle-aged woman in good health. The chain links TRBV13 to TRBJ2-5; 8 nucleotides align to TRBD1. Sequencing was done on a sample of blood. Here the CDR3 DNA reads TGTGCCAGCAGCTTAGACCCCGGGACAGGAGAGACCCAGTACTTC. Amino acids: CASSLDPGTGETQYF.